These 27 T cell receptor beta chains share one sample of origin, sequenced in a study of human T cells and chemical hapten exposure. TCRdb re-called the RACE reads through MiXCR, storing one row per CDR3 protein. Among tens of thousands of distinct CDR3 sequences listed, roughly 12% were seen once. Time point noted: pre-sensitization, week 0. As to treatment: therapeutic diphenylcyclopropenone sensitization with weekly scalp DPC. Total RNA extraction was carried out from unfractionated whole blood. The source material was whole blood, sampled in connection with sensitization to the hapten diphenylcyclopropenone (DPC). The receptors stem from a woman aged 40 to 55 with alopecia areata. Some clones in this sample may be carry-over from other donors' samples.

This clonotype was found many times. J is TRBJ1-2 and V is TRBV4-1, with D possibly TRBD1 on 6 matching bases. This CDR3 is 14 amino acids long. The germline V and J ends were trimmed by 5 bases and 5 bases, with 15 bases remaining between them. Germline CDR1 MGHRA, CDR2 YSYEKL. The DNA for the CDR3 is TGCGCCAGCAGCACTGATGACAGGCCGTATGGCTACACCTTC. It yields the protein CASSTDDRPYGYTF.

This sequence joins TRBV4-1 and TRBJ2-2, with D unresolved. This CDR3 comprises 13 residues. V was clipped by 4 bases and J by 6 bases, with 9 bases between them. From germline, CDR1 is MGHRA and CDR2 YSYEKL. CDR3 sequence (DNA): TGCGCCAGCAGCCTATGGGGATCCGGGGAGCTGTTTTTT. It yields the protein CASSLWGSGELFF.

There are a few counts of this clonotype. The V gene is TRBV11-2, the J gene TRBJ1-3; the D is unclear. The CDR3 spans 14 residues. The V gene's germline CDR1 is SGHAT and CDR2 FQNNGV. V shed 0 bases and J shed 5 bases, with 8 bases lying between them. The CDR3 region is CASSLEDKRNTIYF. The CDR3 DNA sequence: TGTGCCAGCAGCTTAGAAGACAAGCGAAACACCATATATTTT.

V and J are TRBV11-2 and TRBJ2-3, with 13 bases aligning to TRBD2. CDR3 length equals 15 residues. Germline values: CDR1 SGHAT, CDR2 FQNNGV. V trimming: 7 bases; J trimming: 5 bases; junction bases outside the gene matches: 6. The CDR3 sequence: CASKLAGGPLDTQYF. CDR3 in DNA: TGTGCCAGCAAACTAGCGGGGGGGCCCTTAGATACGCAGTATTTT. The full variable domain, its missing parts supplied by reference TRBV11-2 and TRBJ2-3, is EAGVAQSPRYKIIEKRQSVAFWCNPISGHATLYWYQQILGQGPKLLIQFQNNGVVDDSQLPKDRFSAERLKGVDSTLKIQPAKLEDSAVYLCASKLAGGPLDTQYFGPGTRLTVL.

This clonotype has only a few counts. V and J are TRBV12-3 or TRBV12-4 and TRBJ1-2; no clear D. V was trimmed by 6 bases and J by 5 bases, leaving 16 bases between them. This CDR3 is built from 14 residues. CDR3 bases: TGTGCCAGCAGCACGAGTGAGAAGCGGTATGGCTACACCTTC. This codes for CASSTSEKRYGYTF.

The J gene is TRBJ2-2, the V gene TRBV7-3; 11 positions agree with TRBD2. Germline V gene data show CDR1 as SGHTA and CDR2 as FQGTGA. V shed 4 bases, J shed 7 bases, and the junction held 2 bases outside the gene matches. The CDR3 covers 14 residues. CDR3 region: CASSSGLAGGELFF. CDR3 in DNA: TGTGCCAGCAGCTCCGGACTAGCGGGCGGGGAGCTGTTTTTT.

This clonotype has a count of ten or more. This rearrangement joins TRBV20-1 to TRBJ2-3; D unresolved. This CDR3 has 13 residues. Germline CDR1 is DFQATT and CDR2 is SNEGSKA (reference sequence). V was pared by 0 bases and J by 10 bases, with 14 bases between. This chain's CDR3 is CSARDSIEIAQYF. CDR3 coding DNA: TGCAGTGCTAGAGACTCCATCGAGATTGCGCAGTATTTT.

This clonotype came up many times. This sequence joins TRBV29-1 and TRBJ1-2; 10 nucleotides match TRBD1. Germline CDR1 SQVTM, CDR2 ANQGSEA. Trimming at V came to 4 bases and at J to 7 bases, leaving 9 bases not matched to a gene. The CDR3 runs 14 residues. Here the CDR3 reads CSVVRDRGISGYTF. The CDR3 nucleotides are TGCAGCGTTGTTCGGGACAGGGGAATCTCTGGCTACACCTTC.

In its sample, this clonotype was seen many times. The CDR3 DNA follows: TGTGCCAGCAGCTTAGGCGGCCCCCTGGCTAGCGGTCCTCAAGAGACCCAGTACTTC. Residues: CASSLGGPLASGPQETQYF. This chain joins TRBV7-8 and TRBJ2-5, with 7 positions matching TRBD2. Germline V gives CDR1 SGHVS, CDR2 FQNEAQ. This CDR3 is built from 19 residues. With V trimmed by 1 base and J by 2 bases, 16 bases remained unmatched.

This clonotype was counted ten times or more. The V gene is TRBV20-1, the J gene TRBJ2-3, with D tentatively TRBD2 (5 bases). V gave up 8 bases and J gave up 11 bases, with 23 bases separating them. Germline CDR1 and CDR2: DFQATT and SNEGSKA (reference sequence). This CDR3 comprises 13 residues. The CDR3 region is CSPYSPGSTQQYF. As DNA, the CDR3 is TGCAGTCCATATTCCCCGGGGTCTACGCAGCAGTATTTT.

There are many counts of this clonotype. This sequence joins TRBV7-6 and TRBJ1-2; the match to TRBD1 covers 12 bases. This CDR3 comprises 14 residues. Germline loops: CDR1 SGHVS, CDR2 FNYEAQ. V lost 5 bases to trimming and J lost 7 bases; unmatched junction nucleotides: 5. The DNA of the CDR3 is TGTGCCAGCAGCGAGGGACAGGGGGCCTCTGGCTACACCTTC. This translates into CASSEGQGASGYTF.

This clonotype was seen many times. V and J are TRBV20-1 and TRBJ1-5; 7 bases fit TRBD1. The CDR3 has 15 residues. V shed 5 bases and J 1 base; nucleotides not matched to a gene: 8. The germline V gene encodes CDR1 DFQATT and CDR2 SNEGSKA (reference sequence). CDR3 protein: CSARTGGGSNQPQHF. The CDR3 DNA follows: TGCAGTGCTCGGACAGGCGGGGGAAGCAATCAGCCCCAGCATTTT.

A few counts support this clonotype. V gene TRBV25-1 combines with J gene TRBJ2-7; D gene unclear. V was trimmed by 3 bases and J by 5 bases, leaving 11 bases between them. CDR3 length equals 13 residues. Germline assignment: CDR1 MGHDK and CDR2 SYGVNS. In nucleotides, the CDR3 is TGTGCCAGCAGTGACCCAAACCTGGACGAGCAGTACTTC. Encoded protein: CASSDPNLDEQYF.

V is TRBV5-1 and J is TRBJ2-7; 10 bases fit TRBD1. Germline values: CDR1 SGHRS, CDR2 YFSETQ. The CDR3 sequence is 15 residues long. V shed 4 bases and J 6 bases; nucleotides not matched to a gene: 10. CDR3 nucleotide sequence: TGCGCCAGCAGCCGGCGAGAGGACAGGGGGAGCGAGCAGTACTTC. This sequence encodes CASSRREDRGSEQYF.

This clonotype was recorded at least ten times. The genes are TRBV29-1 and TRBJ1-1, with D hard to call. CDR1 is SQVTM, CDR2 ANQGSEA, per germline. The V end was cut by 4 bases, the J end by 9 bases, with 12 bases between. The CDR3 is 11 residues long. The CDR3 DNA reads as TGCAGCGTTGCGCAGACTCTTCAAGCTTTCTTT. Translated, it gives CSVAQTLQAFF.

The rearrangement joins TRBV3-1 to TRBJ2-3; 10 nucleotides align to TRBD2. After removal of 5 bases from V and 4 bases from J, the junction contained 9 bases not matched to a gene. CDR3 size: 16 residues. Germline loops: CDR1 LGHDT, CDR2 YNNKEL (reference sequence). CDR3 nucleotides: TGTGCCAGCAGCGCGAAGGGGACTAGCGTCCCAGATACGCAGTATTTT. It encodes CASSAKGTSVPDTQYF.

In this sample, this clonotype turned up many times. The J gene is TRBJ1-2, the V gene TRBV20-1, with TRBD1 as a possible D gene (5 bases). The CDR3 extends over 14 amino acids. Between the trimmed V and J ends, which lost 3 bases and 3 bases, there was a span of 14 bases. Per germline, CDR1 DFQATT and CDR2 SNEGSKA (reference sequence). The CDR3 spells CSASGTPEDYGYTF. The DNA of the CDR3 is TGCAGTGCTAGCGGGACCCCTGAGGACTATGGCTACACCTTC.

This clonotype occurred a few times. The rearrangement links TRBV6-2 or TRBV6-3 to TRBJ2-1, with unresolved D. Trimming pared 6 bases from V and 2 bases from J, leaving 8 bases between. The germline CDR1 and CDR2 sequences are MNHEY and SVGEGT. The CDR3 runs to 13 residues. CDR3 in DNA: TGTGCCAGCAGCAACGAGGCCTACAATGAGCAGTTCTTC. Encoded protein: CASSNEAYNEQFF.

At least ten counts were recorded for this clonotype. The chain uses TRBV30 and TRBJ2-5; TRBD1 agrees at 8 bases. The CDR3 is 13 residues long. The germline V gene encodes CDR1 GTSNPN and CDR2 SVGIG (reference sequence). Trimming removed 2 bases from V and 2 bases from J; junction bases left unmatched: 1. In DNA, the CDR3 is TGTGCCTGGAGTAGGGACAGGCAAGAGACCCAGTACTTC. Protein product: CAWSRDRQETQYF.

The chain is built from TRBV29-1 and TRBJ2-3; D gene ambiguous. This CDR3 contains 12 residues. Germline V gene data show CDR1 as SQVTM and CDR2 as ANQGSEA. V was clipped by 3 bases and J by 2 bases, with 6 bases between them. CDR3 bases: TGCAGCGTTGAGGCAGACACAGATACGCAGTATTTT. This sequence encodes CSVEADTDTQYF.

This clonotype has at least ten counts. V usage is TRBV7-2 and J usage is TRBJ2-7; D is unclear. CDR3 length equals 13 residues. The germline V and J ends were trimmed by 6 bases and 2 bases, with 11 bases remaining between them. Per the germline V gene, CDR1 is SGHTA and CDR2 is FQGNSA. CDR3 sequence reads: CASRDGGAYEQYF. Here the CDR3 DNA reads TGTGCCAGCAGGGACGGTGGGGCCTACGAGCAGTACTTC. The variable domain in full, with the rest retrieved from reference TRBV7-2 and TRBJ2-7, is GAGVSQSPSNKVTEKGKDVELRCDPISGHTALYWYRQSLGQGLEFLIYFQGNSAPDKSGLPSDRFSAERTGGSVSTLTIQRTQQEDSAVYLCASRDGGAYEQYFGPGTRLTVT.

At least ten counts were recorded for this clonotype. This chain joins TRBV18 and TRBJ1-5; 7 bases align to TRBD1. The CDR3 runs to 17 residues. V lost 2 bases to trimming and J lost 3 bases; unmatched junction nucleotides: 10. CDR1 is KGHSH, CDR2 LQKENI, per germline. CDR3 sequence reads: CASSPGRGQADNQPQHF. The DNA of the CDR3 is TGTGCCAGCTCACCAGGCCGTGGACAGGCAGACAATCAGCCCCAGCATTTT.

This clonotype occurred many times. The chain links TRBV28 to TRBJ2-7; 7 bases line up with TRBD1. This CDR3 has 14 residues. Germline lookup yields CDR1 MDHEN and CDR2 SYDVKM. V lost 6 bases, J lost 4 bases, and 9 bases stayed unmatched. The CDR3 spells CASSPVGQYYEQYF. The CDR3 nucleotides are TGTGCCAGCAGCCCGGTGGGACAGTATTACGAGCAGTACTTC.

This clonotype was seen many times. The chain employs TRBV7-2 and TRBJ2-1; D assignment may be TRBD1 or TRBD2 (5 bases each). Germline CDR1 is SGHTA and CDR2 is FQGNSA. CDR3 length: 15 amino acids. Trimming took off 7 bases at V and 6 bases at J, with 19 bases between the two ends. The chain's CDR3 is CASTPEGLIGNEQFF. The CDR3 coding sequence is TGTGCCAGCACCCCTGAGGGGTTGATCGGCAATGAGCAGTTCTTC. The full variable domain, in which reference TRBV7-2 and TRBJ2-1 provide the parts outside the CDR3, is GAGVSQSPSNKVTEKGKDVELRCDPISGHTALYWYRQSLGQGLEFLIYFQGNSAPDKSGLPSDRFSAERTGGSVSTLTIQRTQQEDSAVYLCASTPEGLIGNEQFFGPGTRLTVL.

This clonotype came up many times. The rearrangement links TRBV29-1 to TRBJ2-7, with 9 nucleotides matching TRBD1. The J segment lost 6 bases and the V segment lost 7 bases, leaving 10 bases of the junction unmatched. Germline CDR1 SQVTM, CDR2 ANQGSEA. The CDR3 consists of 13 residues. In nucleotides, the CDR3 is TGCAGCGCTGTGACAGGGGGAATCCGCGAGCAGTACTTC. The encoded protein is CSAVTGGIREQYF.

This clonotype has a count of ten or more. The rearrangement uses TRBV19 and TRBJ2-3, with 8 positions matching TRBD2. The CDR3 consists of 15 residues. V lost 1 base and J lost 5; bases outside the gene matches: 5. The germline gives CDR1 LNHDA, CDR2 SQIVND (reference sequence). The DNA for the CDR3 is TGTGCCAGTAGTATAGCAGCGGGAGAGGTAGATACGCAGTATTTT. Translation: CASSIAAGEVDTQYF.

This clonotype was picked up a small number of times. This chain connects TRBV28 to TRBJ2-5; 7 nucleotides line up with TRBD2. Germline CDR1 reads MDHEN; CDR2 reads SYDVKM. This CDR3 is built from 14 residues. With V trimmed by 6 bases and J by 2 bases, 6 bases remained unmatched. The CDR3 spells CASSLLAVQETQYF. Written as DNA, the CDR3 is TGTGCCAGCAGCCTGCTAGCGGTTCAAGAGACCCAGTACTTC.